The 20 T cell receptor beta chains below were found in one sample sequenced in a study of radiation and T cells in renal cell carcinoma. Sequencing was performed with immunoSEQ multiplex PCR; in TCRdb, only in-frame clones are kept and a portion is missing. The sample consists of 100,000 to 150,000 clones, roughly 80% of them appearing once. Indicated time point: baseline pretreatment blood. Treatment meaning: 15 Gy SBRT to primary tumor, nephrectomy 4 weeks later. Here the sequenced sample was blood, taken from a patient whose treatment included radiotherapy and nephrectomy. The receptor set was obtained from a woman aged 55-75 years with renal cell carcinoma.

V and J are TRBV19 and TRBJ2-2, with 12 bases aligning to TRBD2. The germline gives CDR1 LNHDA, CDR2 SQIVND (reference sequence). V dropped 1 base and J dropped 3; count of bases not matched to a gene: 3. CDR3 length equals 17 residues. CDR3 in DNA: TGTGCCAGTAGTATAGGGACTAGCGGGATAGACACCGGGGAGCTGTTTTTT. It encodes CASSIGTSGIDTGELFF.

Only one count was recorded for this clone. The chain joins TRBV2 to TRBJ1-5; possibly TRBD1 for D (6 bases). Trimming took off 5 bases at V and 4 bases at J, with 9 bases between the two ends. CDR1 is SNHLY, CDR2 FYNNEI, per germline. The CDR3 is 13 amino acids. The CDR3 here is CASSNRANQPQHF. CDR3 in DNA: TGTGCCAGCAGTAACAGGGCTAATCAGCCCCAGCATTTT.

Only a few counts were recorded for this clone. The chain uses TRBV2 and TRBJ2-3, with 7 bases that match TRBD1. Germline V lookup: CDR1 SNHLY, CDR2 FYNNEI. After removal of 3 bases from V and 1 base from J, the junction contained 4 bases not matched to a gene. This CDR3 is 15 amino acids long. The CDR3 DNA reads TGTGCCAGCAGTGAGAGGACAGGAGGCACAGATACGCAGTATTTT. Translation gives CASSERTGGTDTQYF.

This clone has just a few counts. V and J are TRBV7-3 and TRBJ2-5, with TRBD2 matching over 9 bases. Germline V gene sequence: CDR1 SGHTA, CDR2 FQGTGA. This CDR3 is built from 15 residues. V was clipped by 5 bases and J by 4 bases; unmatched bases: 8. CDR3 protein: CASSPTGAGGETQYF. For the CDR3, the DNA is TGTGCCAGCAGCCCCACGGGAGCGGGAGGAGAGACCCAGTACTTC. The complete variable domain, with remaining parts taken from reference TRBV7-3 and TRBJ2-5, reads GAGVSQTPSNKVTEKGKYVELRCDPISGHTALYWYRQSLGQGPEFLIYFQGTGAADDSGLPNDRFFAVRPEGSVSTLKIQRTERGDSAVYLCASSPTGAGGETQYFGPGTRLLVL.

The chain uses TRBV6-5 and TRBJ2-7; 9 positions match TRBD1. After removal of 4 bases from V and 7 bases from J, the junction contained 2 bases not matched to a gene. Germline V gene sequence: CDR1 MNHEY, CDR2 SVGAGI. CDR3 length: 12 residues. CDR3: CASSSDRGEQYF. The DNA for the CDR3 is TGTGCCAGCAGTTCGGACAGGGGAGAGCAGTACTTC.

The chain couples TRBV19 to TRBJ2-7, with 7 bases matching TRBD1. Germline lookup yields CDR1 LNHDA and CDR2 SQIVND (reference sequence). With V trimmed by 9 bases and J by 5 bases, 16 bases remained unmatched. CDR3 length: 15 amino acids. Here the CDR3 reads CASSLLGQPIDEQYF. DNA of the CDR3: TGTGCCAGCTCCTTACTGGGACAGCCTATTGACGAGCAGTACTTC.

The V call is TRBV7-9, the J call TRBJ2-1; 11 nucleotides agree with TRBD2. V shed 5 bases and J 8 bases; nucleotides not matched to a gene: 8. Germline loops: CDR1 SEHNR, CDR2 FQNEAQ (reference sequence). CDR3 size: 15 residues. CDR3 DNA: TGTGCCAGCAGCCGTTTTAGCGGGGGGGCGTATGAGCAGTTCTTC. Protein product: CASSRFSGGAYEQFF.

The genes are TRBV6-5 and TRBJ1-5, with unresolved D. CDR1 is MNHEY, CDR2 SVGAGI, per germline. Deletions cut 8 bases from V and 0 bases from J, with 11 bases between. The CDR3 contains 14 residues. In DNA, the CDR3 is TGTGCCAGCCGGACTTACGGTAGCAATCAGCCCCAGCATTTT. The encoded protein is CASRTYGSNQPQHF.

CDR3 nucleotides: TGTGCCAGTAGTATAAACGAGCCTTTCGGACTGTTTTTT. This translates into CASSINEPFGLFF. The V and J genes are TRBV19 and TRBJ1-4, with no clear D. This CDR3 spans 13 amino acids. Trimming took off 2 bases at V and 13 bases at J, with 14 bases between the two ends. CDR1 and CDR2 (germline): LNHDA, SQIVND (reference sequence).

This clone was detected once. The rearrangement joins TRBV5-6 to TRBJ1-5; weak D call: TRBD1 (5 bases). Trimming took off 4 bases at V and 4 bases at J, with 15 bases between the two ends. Germline lookup yields CDR1 SGHDT and CDR2 YYEEEE. CDR3 length equals 15 residues. Here the CDR3 reads CASSLLGTSNQPQHF. Written as DNA, the CDR3 is TGTGCCAGCAGCCTCCTTGGGACTTCTAATCAGCCCCAGCATTTT.

This chain joins TRBV6-6 and TRBJ1-6; 8 nucleotides match TRBD1. Trimming at V came to 7 bases and at J to 7 bases, leaving 9 bases not matched to a gene. CDR3 length: 15 amino acids. Germline V gene sequence: CDR1 MNHNY, CDR2 SVGAGI (reference sequence). The CDR3: CASTVRTGHNSPLHF. CDR3 DNA: TGTGCCAGCACCGTTCGGACAGGGCACAATTCACCCCTCCACTTT.

Turning to this clone: The junction and the germline gene differ at one end; a read error may be behind it. This chain uses TRBV19 with TRBJ2-7, with 7 bases matching TRBD1. The CDR3 sequence is 15 residues long. The germline V gene encodes CDR1 LNHDA and CDR2 SQIVND (reference sequence). CDR3 nucleotide sequence: TGTGCCAGTGACCCGGACAGGATTGTTTGGCCCCGTGTAAACTTC. Its translation: CASDPDRIVWPRVNF.

The J gene is TRBJ2-7, the V gene TRBV30, with D hard to call. In germline, CDR1 is GTSNPN, CDR2 SVGIG (reference sequence). The CDR3 runs 14 residues. Deletions cut 0 bases from V and 0 bases from J, with 9 bases between. The CDR3 nucleotides read TGTGCCTGGAGTGTCGATATGGACTCCTACGAGCAGTACTTC. Protein: CAWSVDMDSYEQYF.

This clone was seen a single time. The V and J genes are TRBV19 and TRBJ2-5; maybe TRBD2 (6 bases). Trimming took off 9 bases at V and 2 bases at J, with 13 bases between the two ends. CDR1 and CDR2 from the germline V gene are LNHDA and SQIVND (reference sequence). This CDR3 region has 13 residues. CDR3 nucleotide sequence: TGTGCCAGCAGCGGTGGGGGGCAAGAGACCCAGTACTTC. Amino acid sequence: CASSGGGQETQYF. Complete variable domain (other parts from reference TRBV19 and TRBJ2-5): DGGITQSPKYLFRKEGQNVTLSCEQNLNHDAMYWYRQDPGQGLRLIYYSQIVNDFQKGDIAEGYSVSREKKESFPLTVTSAQKNPTAFYLCASSGGGQETQYFGPGTRLLVL.

The V gene is TRBV5-6, the J gene TRBJ2-2, with D possibly TRBD1 on 5 matching bases. CDR3 size: 15 residues. Germline V CDR1 and CDR2: SGHDT, YYEEEE. The V end lost 5 bases, the J end lost 7 bases, and 18 bases lay between the germline ends. The CDR3 region is CASSQASRGIGELFF. CDR3 coding DNA: TGTGCCAGCAGTCAAGCGAGTAGGGGCATCGGGGAGCTGTTTTTT.

The chain has TRBV6-6 and TRBJ1-1; D is ambiguous. This CDR3 comprises 16 residues. V was cut by 4 bases and J by 4 bases, with 19 bases left in between. CDR1 and CDR2 (germline): MNHNY, SVGAGI (reference sequence). The DNA for the CDR3 is TGTGCCAGCAGTTCACCCCGGTCGAGGGTCGGCACTGAAGCTTTCTTT. This codes for CASSSPRSRVGTEAFF.

The chain is built from TRBV6-1 and TRBJ1-5; TRBD1 agrees at 8 bases. Germline loops: CDR1 MNHNS, CDR2 SASEGT. The CDR3 totals 14 residues. Germline trimming cut 5 bases from V and 1 base from J; bases unmatched to any gene: 1. The DNA for the CDR3 is TGTGCCAGCAGTCCAGGGGGCAGCAATCAGCCCCAGCATTTT. It is translated as CASSPGGSNQPQHF.

V usage is TRBV28 and J usage is TRBJ2-3; 7 bases line up with TRBD1. J was trimmed by 2 bases and V by 4 bases; bases with no gene match: 9. Germline loops: CDR1 MDHEN, CDR2 SYDVKM. CDR3 length equals 16 residues. CDR3 region: CASSSRQGNPTDTQYF. DNA of the CDR3: TGTGCCAGCAGTTCCAGACAGGGAAACCCCACAGATACGCAGTATTTT.

This chain joins TRBV14 and TRBJ2-7; D is uncertain. V gave up 4 bases and J gave up 2 bases, with 18 bases separating them. The CDR3 has 16 amino acids. Germline-derived CDR1 and CDR2 are SGHDN and FVKESK. The CDR3 region is CASSRTITSAAYEQYF. CDR3 sequence (DNA): TGTGCCAGCAGCCGTACTATCACCAGCGCCGCCTACGAGCAGTACTTC.

The genes are TRBV5-1 and TRBJ2-3, with D tentatively TRBD2 (5 bases). This CDR3 spans 16 amino acids. From germline, CDR1 is SGHRS and CDR2 YFSETQ. Trimming shortened V by 0 bases and J by 2 bases, and 13 bases separated the two germline ends. CDR3 region: CASSLAGRGFTDTQYF. CDR3 DNA: TGCGCCAGCAGCTTGGCAGGACGGGGATTCACAGATACGCAGTATTTT.